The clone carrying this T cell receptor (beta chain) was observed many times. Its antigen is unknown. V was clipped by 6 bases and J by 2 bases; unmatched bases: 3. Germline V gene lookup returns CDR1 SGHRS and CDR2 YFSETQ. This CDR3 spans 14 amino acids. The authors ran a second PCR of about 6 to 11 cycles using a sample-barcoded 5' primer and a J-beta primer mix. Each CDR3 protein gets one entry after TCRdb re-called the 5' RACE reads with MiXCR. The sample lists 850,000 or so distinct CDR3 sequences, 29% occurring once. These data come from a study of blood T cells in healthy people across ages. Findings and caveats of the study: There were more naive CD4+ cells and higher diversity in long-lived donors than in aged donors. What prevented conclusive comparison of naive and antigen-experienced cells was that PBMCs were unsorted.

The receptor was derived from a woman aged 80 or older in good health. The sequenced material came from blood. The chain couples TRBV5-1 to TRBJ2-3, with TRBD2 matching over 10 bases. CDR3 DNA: TGCGCCAGCACTAGCGGGGGTGACACAGATACGCAGTATTTT. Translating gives CASTSGGDTDTQYF.